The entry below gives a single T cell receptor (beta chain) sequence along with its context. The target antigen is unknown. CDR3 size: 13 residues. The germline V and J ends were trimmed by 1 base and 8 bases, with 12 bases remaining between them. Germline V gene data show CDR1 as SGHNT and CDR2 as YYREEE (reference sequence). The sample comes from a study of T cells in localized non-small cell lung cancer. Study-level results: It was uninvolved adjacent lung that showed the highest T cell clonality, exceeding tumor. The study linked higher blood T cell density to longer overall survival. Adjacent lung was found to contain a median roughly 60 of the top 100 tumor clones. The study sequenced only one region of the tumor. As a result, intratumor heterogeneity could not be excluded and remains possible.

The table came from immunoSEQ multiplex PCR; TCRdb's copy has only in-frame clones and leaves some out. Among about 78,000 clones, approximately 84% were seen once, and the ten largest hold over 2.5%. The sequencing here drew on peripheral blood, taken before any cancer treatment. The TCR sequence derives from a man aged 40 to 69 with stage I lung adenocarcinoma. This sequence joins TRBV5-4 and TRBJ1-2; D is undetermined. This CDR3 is CASSLKRLDGYTF. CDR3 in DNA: TGTGCCAGCAGCTTGAAGAGGTTGGACGGCTACACCTTC.